These T cell receptor beta chains were read from a single sample in a study of blood T cells in healthy people across ages. TCRdb passed the 5' RACE reads through MiXCR, listing each CDR3 protein once. Of about 1.8 million distinct CDR3 sequences detected, less than 50% appear once; the ten largest clones hold more than 2%. Sequencing used blood. These receptors all come from a woman aged 40 to 49 in good health. CDR3s include the opening cysteine and the closing phenylalanine or tryptophan. A D gene is named only where the DNA matches it firmly. Clone size, where shown, is once, few, many, or a class for clones that have expanded.

j_call: TRBJ2-5
clone_size: .
d_call: .
v_call: TRBV4-2
cdr3_nt: TGTGCCAGCAGCCAAGCCGGGGCATCTCCAGAAGAGACCCAGTACTTC
cdr3_aa: CASSQAGASPEETQYF

j_call: TRBJ2-2
clone_size: .
d_call: TRBD1
v_call: TRBV28
cdr3_nt: TGTGCCAGCACACCGCCCGACAGGGGGGCCGGGGAGCTGTTTTTT
cdr3_aa: CASTPPDRGAGELFF

j_call: TRBJ1-5
clone_size: .
d_call: .
v_call: TRBV6-2/TRBV6-3
cdr3_nt: TGTGCCAGCAGTTACGGCGGGGTAGGTAATCAGCCCCAGCATTTT
cdr3_aa: CASSYGGVGNQPQHF

j_call: TRBJ2-3
clone_size: .
d_call: .
v_call: TRBV2
cdr3_nt: TGTGCCAGCAGCGATGGAACTAGCACAGATACGCAGTATTTT
cdr3_aa: CASSDGTSTDTQYF

j_call: TRBJ1-6
clone_size: few
d_call: TRBD1
v_call: TRBV20-1
cdr3_nt: TGCAGTGCTGCCCCGGGACAGCTCAATTCACCCCTCCACTTT
cdr3_aa: CSAAPGQLNSPLHF

j_call: TRBJ2-1
clone_size: .
d_call: TRBD2
v_call: TRBV9
cdr3_nt: TGTGCCAGCAGCCCATACGGCGGGGGGGGCGATGAGCAGTTCTTC
cdr3_aa: CASSPYGGGGDEQFF

j_call: TRBJ2-7
clone_size: .
d_call: .
v_call: TRBV5-1
cdr3_nt: TGCGCCAGCACTGACGCGATCTCCTACGAGCAGTACTTC
cdr3_aa: CASTDAISYEQYF

j_call: TRBJ2-7
clone_size: .
d_call: TRBD2
v_call: TRBV2
cdr3_nt: TGTGCCAGCAGGCAGTCGGGGGGCGAGCAGTACTTC
cdr3_aa: CASRQSGGEQYF

j_call: TRBJ1-2
clone_size: .
d_call: TRBD1
v_call: TRBV12-3/TRBV12-4
cdr3_nt: TGTGCCAGCAGTCTAATTGGGACAGGGTACGGTGGCTACACCTTC
cdr3_aa: CASSLIGTGYGGYTF

j_call: TRBJ1-5
clone_size: .
d_call: .
v_call: TRBV4-1
cdr3_nt: TGCGCCAGCAGCCAAGATGAAGGTAGCAATCAGCCCCAGCATTTT
cdr3_aa: CASSQDEGSNQPQHF

j_call: TRBJ1-4
clone_size: .
d_call: TRBD1
v_call: TRBV7-2
cdr3_nt: TGTGCCAGCAGCTTCGGGACAGGGGCAGGGAATGAAAAACTGTTTTTT
cdr3_aa: CASSFGTGAGNEKLFF

j_call: TRBJ2-1
clone_size: many
d_call: TRBD2
v_call: TRBV7-2
cdr3_nt: TGTGCCAGCAGCTTAGCGGGGGGGGTTTACAATGAGCAGTTCTTC
cdr3_aa: CASSLAGGVYNEQFF

j_call: TRBJ2-1
clone_size: .
d_call: TRBD1
v_call: TRBV9
cdr3_nt: TGTGCCAGCAGCACCTCTCCCGGTAGGGGGCTTAATGAGCAGTTCTTC
cdr3_aa: CASSTSPGRGLNEQFF

j_call: TRBJ2-7
clone_size: .
d_call: .
v_call: TRBV7-2
cdr3_nt: TGTGCCAGCAGCCCACATCAGATGGGCGAGCAGTACTTC
cdr3_aa: CASSPHQMGEQYF

j_call: TRBJ2-5
clone_size: once
d_call: .
v_call: TRBV20-1
cdr3_nt: TGCAGTGCTAGAGCTAACGGGGTAGAGACCCAGTACTTC
cdr3_aa: CSARANGVETQYF

j_call: TRBJ2-7
clone_size: .
d_call: .
v_call: TRBV20-1
cdr3_nt: TGCAGTGCTAGAGATGGGGCCGGGGGCCACGAGCAGTACTTC
cdr3_aa: CSARDGAGGHEQYF

j_call: TRBJ2-1
clone_size: few
d_call: TRBD1
v_call: TRBV29-1
cdr3_nt: TGCAGGGGGACAGGGTGGAACAATGAGCAGTTCTTC
cdr3_aa: CRGTGWNNEQFF

j_call: TRBJ2-7
clone_size: many
d_call: .
v_call: TRBV7-9
cdr3_nt: TGTGCCAGCAGCACGACAGAGACGCCTTCCTACGAGCAGTACTTC
cdr3_aa: CASSTTETPSYEQYF

j_call: TRBJ2-4
clone_size: few
d_call: TRBD1
v_call: TRBV20-1
cdr3_nt: TGCAGTGCTAGAGATCTGACAGGGGCTACCAAAAACATTCAGTACTTC
cdr3_aa: CSARDLTGATKNIQYF

j_call: TRBJ1-6
clone_size: .
d_call: .
v_call: TRBV4-1
cdr3_nt: TGCGCCAGCAGCCGAGAAGTTGGGGGGAGGTCCTATAATTCACCCCTCCACTTT
cdr3_aa: CASSREVGGRSYNSPLHF

j_call: TRBJ2-3
clone_size: .
d_call: .
v_call: TRBV5-6
cdr3_nt: TGTGCCAGCAGTTGGGAGCACACAGATACGCAGTATTTT
cdr3_aa: CASSWEHTDTQYF

j_call: TRBJ2-1
clone_size: .
d_call: TRBD2
v_call: TRBV11-2
cdr3_nt: TGTGCCAGCAGAAGACTAGCGGACTACAATGAGCAGTTCTTC
cdr3_aa: CASRRLADYNEQFF

j_call: TRBJ1-2
clone_size: .
d_call: .
v_call: TRBV5-6
cdr3_nt: TGTGCCAGCAGCTTGGGTGCCCTCGGTGGCTACACCTTC
cdr3_aa: CASSLGALGGYTF

j_call: TRBJ2-7
clone_size: .
d_call: .
v_call: TRBV2
cdr3_nt: TGTGCCAGCGAACTAGTTACTTACGAGCAGTACTTC
cdr3_aa: CASELVTYEQYF

j_call: TRBJ1-1
clone_size: once
d_call: TRBD1
v_call: TRBV2
cdr3_nt: TGTGCCAGCAGGTGGACAGGGGGAAGCACTGAAGCTTTCTTT
cdr3_aa: CASRWTGGSTEAFF

j_call: TRBJ2-1
clone_size: .
d_call: TRBD2
v_call: TRBV12-3/TRBV12-4
cdr3_nt: TGTGCCAGCAAGACTAGCGGGGGGATAGGTAATGAGCAGTTCTTC
cdr3_aa: CASKTSGGIGNEQFF

j_call: TRBJ2-5
clone_size: .
d_call: TRBD2
v_call: TRBV6-6
cdr3_nt: TGTGCAGCTAGTCCGGGACTAGCGGGACAAGAGACCCAGTACTTC
cdr3_aa: CAASPGLAGQETQYF

j_call: TRBJ2-1
clone_size: few
d_call: .
v_call: TRBV29-1
cdr3_nt: TGCAGCGTTGATATAGGGAGCAATGAGCAGTTCTTC
cdr3_aa: CSVDIGSNEQFF

j_call: TRBJ2-1
clone_size: .
d_call: .
v_call: TRBV20-1
cdr3_nt: TGCAGTGCTAGCAAGGGGGTCGGGTACAATGAGCAGTTCTTC
cdr3_aa: CSASKGVGYNEQFF

j_call: TRBJ2-1
clone_size: .
d_call: .
v_call: TRBV29-1
cdr3_nt: TGCAGCGTTGCCCCTGTTCATTCGACCAATGAGCAGTTCTTC
cdr3_aa: CSVAPVHSTNEQFF

j_call: TRBJ2-3
clone_size: .
d_call: .
v_call: TRBV12-3/TRBV12-4
cdr3_nt: TGTGCCAGCAGGGCCCGGGACGGCACAGATACGCAGTATTTT
cdr3_aa: CASRARDGTDTQYF

j_call: TRBJ2-5
clone_size: few
d_call: .
v_call: TRBV20-1
cdr3_nt: TGCAGTGCTTTAGACAGGACCCTTCAAGAGACCCAGTACTTC
cdr3_aa: CSALDRTLQETQYF

j_call: TRBJ2-1
clone_size: .
d_call: .
v_call: TRBV6-2/TRBV6-3
cdr3_nt: TGTGCCAGCAGTTACCGACCCGAAGGGGCAGGCAATGAGCAGTTCTTC
cdr3_aa: CASSYRPEGAGNEQFF

j_call: TRBJ1-6
clone_size: .
d_call: .
v_call: TRBV5-6
cdr3_nt: TGTGCCAGCAGCTTGGATGCCCAGGGATATTCACCCCTCCACTTT
cdr3_aa: CASSLDAQGYSPLHF

j_call: TRBJ1-6
clone_size: .
d_call: .
v_call: TRBV14
cdr3_nt: TGTGCCAGCAGCCAAACCAGGTTAAATTCACCCCTCCACTTT
cdr3_aa: CASSQTRLNSPLHF

j_call: TRBJ1-2
clone_size: .
d_call: .
v_call: TRBV25-1
cdr3_nt: TGTACCAGCAGTGCGCAGGGTACCTATGGCTACACCTTC
cdr3_aa: CTSSAQGTYGYTF

j_call: TRBJ2-7
clone_size: few
d_call: .
v_call: TRBV15
cdr3_nt: TGTGCCACCAGCAGAGGTACAGGGACCCCCTACGAGCAGTACTTC
cdr3_aa: CATSRGTGTPYEQYF

j_call: TRBJ2-3
clone_size: few
d_call: .
v_call: TRBV6-2/TRBV6-3
cdr3_nt: TGTGCCAGCAGTGATCCGAATCCCAAGGGAGGTACGCAGTATTTT
cdr3_aa: CASSDPNPKGGTQYF

j_call: TRBJ2-1
clone_size: .
d_call: TRBD2
v_call: TRBV4-3
cdr3_nt: TGCGCCAGCAGCCAAGTGGTACTAGCGGACTACAATGAGCAGTTCTTC
cdr3_aa: CASSQVVLADYNEQFF

j_call: TRBJ1-2
clone_size: .
d_call: .
v_call: TRBV5-6
cdr3_nt: TGTGCCAGCAGCTTCACCCCCAGGAATGGCTACACCTTC
cdr3_aa: CASSFTPRNGYTF

j_call: TRBJ2-3
clone_size: .
d_call: .
v_call: TRBV27
cdr3_nt: TGTGCCAGCAGTCCTACCTGGACAGGCACAGATACGCAGTATTTT
cdr3_aa: CASSPTWTGTDTQYF

j_call: TRBJ2-5
clone_size: .
d_call: TRBD2
v_call: TRBV20-1
cdr3_nt: TGCAGTGCTAGAGATCCCCCCGTCCGGGGGGTCCCCCAAGAGACCCAGTACTTC
cdr3_aa: CSARDPPVRGVPQETQYF

j_call: TRBJ2-5
clone_size: .
d_call: .
v_call: TRBV3-1
cdr3_nt: TGTGCCAGCAGCCAAGATGGGTTAAAAGCGGAGACCCAGTACTTC
cdr3_aa: CASSQDGLKAETQYF

j_call: TRBJ2-3
clone_size: few
d_call: .
v_call: TRBV20-1
cdr3_nt: TGCAGTGCTAGAGTTCTGGGCTCAGATACGCAGTATTTT
cdr3_aa: CSARVLGSDTQYF

j_call: TRBJ1-2
clone_size: .
d_call: TRBD1
v_call: TRBV28
cdr3_nt: TGTGCCAGCAGCTCCCAGACAGACAGGGTCGGTGGCTACACCTTC
cdr3_aa: CASSSQTDRVGGYTF

j_call: TRBJ1-2
clone_size: few
d_call: .
v_call: TRBV4-2
cdr3_nt: TGTGCCAGCAGCCGCGTCGCGTCCTATGGCTACACCTTC
cdr3_aa: CASSRVASYGYTF

j_call: TRBJ2-7
clone_size: .
d_call: .
v_call: TRBV6-5
cdr3_nt: TGTGCCAGCCACCTGACAGGCGCCTACGAGCAGTACTTC
cdr3_aa: CASHLTGAYEQYF

j_call: TRBJ2-6
clone_size: few
d_call: .
v_call: TRBV4-1
cdr3_nt: TGCGCCAGCAGCCAAGCCGTGGTTGCCTCTGGGGCCAACGTCCTGACTTTC
cdr3_aa: CASSQAVVASGANVLTF

j_call: TRBJ2-1
clone_size: few
d_call: TRBD2
v_call: TRBV12-3/TRBV12-4
cdr3_nt: TGTGCCAGCAGTTTAAATAGCGGGGAAATGAGGAATGAGCAGTTCTTC
cdr3_aa: CASSLNSGEMRNEQFF

j_call: TRBJ1-2
clone_size: few
d_call: TRBD1
v_call: TRBV9
cdr3_nt: TGTGCCAGCAGTAGCCAGGGGGTGTACGGCTACACCTTC
cdr3_aa: CASSSQGVYGYTF

j_call: TRBJ1-5
clone_size: .
d_call: .
v_call: TRBV20-1
cdr3_nt: TGCAGTGCTACTACAGGGAGAGGTGATCAGCCCCAGCATTTT
cdr3_aa: CSATTGRGDQPQHF

j_call: TRBJ2-3
clone_size: .
d_call: .
v_call: TRBV6-1
cdr3_nt: TGTGCCAGCAGTGAACCCGGCAGGGGAAAAGATACGCAGTATTTT
cdr3_aa: CASSEPGRGKDTQYF